These 12 T cell receptor beta chains originate from one sample sequenced in a study of cytomegalovirus exposure and HLA in healthy donors. Libraries were prepared by immunoSEQ multiplex PCR; TCRdb keeps only in-frame clonotypes and omits some of them. There are about 110,000 clones in the sample; 90% to 96% occur only once, and 0.67% lies in the top ten. The sequencing input was PBMCs. The receptors shown here come from a young woman in good health and CMV-seronegative.

The gene calls are TRBV6-1 and TRBJ1-5; tentatively, D is TRBD1 (5 bases). Per germline, CDR1 MNHNS and CDR2 SASEGT. The V and J ends lost 2 bases and 6 bases respectively, with 23 bases between them. The CDR3 extends over 18 amino acids. The CDR3, as DNA: TGTGCCAGCAGTGAATCGGGACTATTTCGGACATCTGGTCAGCCCCAGCATTTT. Translation: CASSESGLFRTSGQPQHF.

This chain connects TRBV5-4 to TRBJ2-5, with TRBD2 matching over 7 bases. The CDR3 extends over 16 amino acids. The germline V gene encodes CDR1 SGHNT and CDR2 YYREEE (reference sequence). With V trimmed by 3 bases and J by 2 bases, 10 bases remained unmatched. This chain's CDR3 is CASSSTPGTIQETQYF. CDR3 sequence (DNA): TGTGCCAGCAGCTCAACACCCGGGACTATACAAGAGACCCAGTACTTC.

The CDR3 protein is CASSWGLHYEQYF. The CDR3 DNA reads as TGTGCCAGCAGCTGGGGACTACACTACGAGCAGTACTTC. This sequence joins TRBV7-6 and TRBJ2-7; 7 bases are shared with TRBD2. CDR1 and CDR2 (germline): SGHVS, FNYEAQ. The CDR3 totals 13 residues. V dropped 4 bases and J dropped 3; count of bases not matched to a gene: 3.

The chain employs TRBV14 and TRBJ1-2, with TRBD1 as a possible D gene (6 bases). This CDR3 has 14 residues. Between the trimmed V and J ends, which lost 1 base and 6 bases, there was a span of 12 bases. The germline gives CDR1 SGHDN, CDR2 FVKESK. The CDR3: CASSQVGGGDGYTF. Written as DNA, the CDR3 is TGTGCCAGCAGCCAAGTAGGCGGGGGCGATGGCTACACCTTC.

As DNA, the CDR3 is TGTGCCAGCAGCTTAGCCGGGGGGGTCTCCTACGAGCAGTACTTC. It yields the protein CASSLAGGVSYEQYF. This chain connects TRBV11-3 to TRBJ2-7; 8 bases agree with TRBD2. Trimming took 1 base from V and 0 from J; bases not matched to a gene: 2. The CDR3 has 15 residues. The V gene's germline CDR1 is SGHNT and CDR2 YENEEA. Combining the CDR3 with reference TRBV11-3 and TRBJ2-7 gives the whole variable domain EAGVVQSPRYKIIEKKQPVAFWCNPISGHNTLYWYLQNLGQGPELLIRYENEEAVDDSQLPKDRFSAERLKGVDSTLKIQPAELGDSAVYLCASSLAGGVSYEQYFGPGTRLTVT.

V and J are TRBV7-2 and TRBJ2-1; the D gene is possibly TRBD2 (8 bases). The CDR3 sequence is 15 residues long. With 2 bases removed from V and 6 bases from J, the gap between germline ends came to 14 bases. The V gene's germline CDR1 is SGHTA and CDR2 FQGNSA. The CDR3 DNA is TGTGCCAGCAGCTTACGGGAGGGGGCGGGCAATGAGCAGTTCTTC. Translating gives CASSLREGAGNEQFF.

Only one count was recorded for this clone. V and J are TRBV9 and TRBJ2-7, with 13 bases aligning to TRBD2. This CDR3 is 15 amino acids long. With V trimmed by 3 bases and J by 2 bases, 2 bases remained unmatched. Germline V CDR1 and CDR2: SGDLS, YYNGEE. The CDR3 DNA is TGTGCCAGCAGCGCCGGGACTAGCGGGGCCTACGAGCAGTACTTC. This sequence encodes CASSAGTSGAYEQYF. The complete variable domain, with remaining parts taken from reference TRBV9 and TRBJ2-7, reads DSGVTQTPKHLITATGQRVTLRCSPRSGDLSVYWYQQSLDQGLQFLIQYYNGEERAKGNILERFSAQQFPDLHSELNLSSLELGDSALYFCASSAGTSGAYEQYFGPGTRLTVT.

The gene calls are TRBV5-8 and TRBJ2-3; 9 bases line up with TRBD2. CDR1 is SGHTS and CDR2 is YDEGEE in the germline V gene. The CDR3 contains 15 residues. The trim removed 3 bases at V and 1 base at J, leaving 3 bases unmatched. CDR3 region: CASSSGLAGTDTQYF. For the CDR3, the DNA is TGTGCCAGCAGCTCGGGACTAGCAGGCACAGATACGCAGTATTTT.

V usage is TRBV4-1 and J usage is TRBJ1-4; weak D call: TRBD1 (5 bases). Germline loops: CDR1 MGHRA, CDR2 YSYEKL. Trimming cost V 0 bases and J 5 bases, with 16 bases left between them. The CDR3 runs 17 residues. CDR3 loop: CASSQDLRAQSNEKLFF. The CDR3 DNA reads TGCGCCAGCAGCCAAGATCTCAGGGCCCAGTCCAATGAAAAACTGTTTTTT.

The gene calls are TRBV28 and TRBJ1-6; 7 positions agree with TRBD1. V lost 7 bases and J lost 10; bases outside the gene matches: 16. CDR1 is MDHEN and CDR2 is SYDVKM in the germline V gene. This CDR3 has 16 amino acids. The CDR3 sequence: CASTERGRGVRSPLHF. CDR3 bases: TGTGCCAGCACCGAGAGGGGGCGCGGGGTGCGGTCACCCCTCCACTTT. Looking up the rest from reference TRBV28 and TRBJ1-6 gives the full variable domain: DVKVTQSSRYLVKRTGEKVFLECVQDMDHENMFWYRQDPGLGLRLIYFSYDVKMKEKGDIPEGYSVSREKKERFSLILESASTNQTSMYLCASTERGRGVRSPLHFGNGTRLTVT.

The chain combines TRBV7-2 with TRBJ1-5, with 7 bases fitting TRBD1. Unmatched junction bases numbered 8, after V lost 2 bases and J lost 4 bases. The germline V gene has CDR1 SGHTA and CDR2 FQGNSA. The CDR3 has 16 amino acids. CDR3 sequence reads: CASSLSSGQMNQPQHF. CDR3 nucleotide sequence: TGTGCCAGCAGCTTATCGTCGGGACAGATGAATCAGCCCCAGCATTTT.

CDR3 residues: CAISDRGGTAEAFF. CDR3 sequence (DNA): TGTGCCATCAGTGATCGGGGAGGGACGGCTGAAGCTTTCTTT. This chain connects TRBV10-3 to TRBJ1-1, with D possibly TRBD1 on 5 matching bases. CDR3 length: 14 residues. The germline V and J ends were trimmed by 3 bases and 6 bases, with 14 bases remaining between them. The germline V gene encodes CDR1 ENHRY and CDR2 SYGVKD.